The clone carrying this T cell receptor (beta chain) has just one count. The antigen remains undetermined. This specimen comes from a study of tumor and adjacent non-tumor tissue in lung cancer. At the level of the study: There were around eleven adenocarcinoma, 2 squamous cell carcinoma and 1 small cell lung cancer cases. The patients, 10 or so men and about five women, were roughly 31 to 80 with stage I to III disease.

RNA was extracted from bulk tissue without any cell sorting. This non-tumor lung sample came from over 3 cm beyond the tumor edge. The library came from three nested PCR rounds adapted from ARM-PCR protocols. MiXCR was run by TCRdb on the multiplex PCR reads, yielding one entry per CDR3 protein. The table records about 76,000 distinct CDR3 sequences, roughly 80% of them present only once. Points from the study as a whole: Significantly higher TCR diversity was found in tumor than normal lung. Patients with more diverse tumor TCRs had worse survival.

V was shortened by 4 bases and J by 4 bases, with 10 bases between the two germline ends. Looked up from germline, CDR1 is SQVTM and CDR2 is ANQGSEA. The CDR3 runs 13 residues. The receptor comes from a man aged 55 to 70 with non-small cell lung cancer. The sequenced material came from distant non-tumor lung tissue. This rearrangement joins TRBV29-1 to TRBJ2-2, with D perhaps TRBD1 (6 bases). This chain's CDR3 is CSVANRVTGELFF. CDR3 coding DNA: TGCAGCGTTGCCAACAGGGTCACCGGGGAGCTGTTTTTT.